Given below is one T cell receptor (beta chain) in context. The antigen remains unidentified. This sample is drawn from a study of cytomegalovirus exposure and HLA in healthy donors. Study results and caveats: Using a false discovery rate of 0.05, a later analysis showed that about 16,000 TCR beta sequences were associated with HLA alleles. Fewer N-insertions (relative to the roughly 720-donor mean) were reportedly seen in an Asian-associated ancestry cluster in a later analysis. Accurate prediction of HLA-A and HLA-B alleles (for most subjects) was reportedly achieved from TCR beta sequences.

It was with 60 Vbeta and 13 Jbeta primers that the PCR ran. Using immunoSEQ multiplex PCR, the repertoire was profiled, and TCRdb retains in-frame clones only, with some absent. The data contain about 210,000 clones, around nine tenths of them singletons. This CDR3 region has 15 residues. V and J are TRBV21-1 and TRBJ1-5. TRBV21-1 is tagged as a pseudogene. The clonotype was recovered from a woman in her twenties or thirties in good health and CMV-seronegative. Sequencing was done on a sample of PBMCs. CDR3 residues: CASSNEGYSNQPQHF. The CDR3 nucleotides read TGTGCCAGCAGCAACGAGGGCTATAGCAATCAGCCCCAGCATTTT.